A single sample gave rise to the 17 T cell receptor beta chains below, sequenced in a study of metastatic and nonmetastatic thyroid tumors. Every patient underwent thyroid surgery untreated. TCRdb re-called clones via MiXCR from the PCR reads. The sample yields 25,000 to 40,000 clones, 7.4% seen once. The sample was blood. Every receptor here comes from a female donor with papillary thyroid cancer or a benign thyroid nodule (not recorded which). Some clones in this sample may be carry-over from other donors' samples.

In its sample, this clone was seen a few times. The V call is TRBV27, the J call TRBJ2-7; TRBD2 matches at 11 bases. V shed 5 bases, J shed 0 bases, and the junction held 3 bases outside the gene matches. Germline lookup yields CDR1 MNHEY and CDR2 SMNVEV (reference sequence). The CDR3 length is 15 residues. CDR3 sequence: CASSEGTSGSYEQYF. The CDR3 coding sequence is TGTGCCAGCAGTGAGGGGACTAGCGGCTCCTACGAGCAGTACTTC.

This clone was detected many times. V usage is TRBV11-2 and J usage is TRBJ1-1; D unclear. V dropped 5 bases and J dropped 4 bases, with 17 bases sitting between them. The V gene's germline CDR1 is SGHAT and CDR2 FQNNGV. The CDR3 is made up of 15 amino acids. DNA of the CDR3: TGTGCCAGCAGCCCCACCCAGGCCGGCGGCACTGAAGCTTTCTTT. As protein: CASSPTQAGGTEAFF.

The sample holds many counts of this clone. V gene TRBV6-1 combines with J gene TRBJ2-3, with a weak D call TRBD2 (6 bases). Germline CDR1 is MNHNS and CDR2 is SASEGT. The CDR3 sequence is 16 residues long. V lost 6 bases and J 1 base, leaving 17 bases between the germline ends. The CDR3: CASRDRDFIRTDTQYF. CDR3 nucleotides: TGTGCCAGCAGGGACCGGGACTTCATCCGCACAGATACGCAGTATTTT.

At least ten counts were recorded for this clone. V is TRBV20-1 and J is TRBJ2-3, with D hard to call. V was cut by 2 bases and J by 2 bases, with 14 bases left in between. This CDR3 is built from 15 residues. Germline V lookup: CDR1 DFQATT, CDR2 SNEGSKA (reference sequence). This CDR3 is CSARSRHLFTDTQYF. CDR3 DNA: TGCAGTGCTAGAAGCAGACACCTCTTCACAGATACGCAGTATTTT.

Comment on this clone: It may be a read error: a sequence one base away is much more abundant. The same CDR3 can be traced to other DNA sequences in this sample. This chain joins TRBV5-6 and TRBJ1-1, with D tentatively TRBD1 (5 bases). This CDR3 spans 14 amino acids. CDR1 is SGHDT, CDR2 YYEEEE, per germline. V lost 4 bases and J 0 bases, leaving 10 bases between the germline ends. The CDR3 spells CASSPRGLNTEAFF. DNA of the CDR3: TGTGCCAGCAGCCCTAGGGGTTTGAACACTGAAGCTTTCTTT.

In this sample, this clone turned up many times. A read error may account for a junction end that differs from germline. V gene TRBV6-1 combines with J gene TRBJ1-5; D ambiguous. Germline loops: CDR1 MNHNS, CDR2 SASEGT. This CDR3 has 14 amino acids. CDR3 bases: TGCGCGACAAGGGCAGCTTATAGCAATCAGCCCCAGCATTTT. Encoded protein: CATRAAYSNQPQHF.

The sample holds many counts of this clone. The V gene is TRBV7-8, the J gene TRBJ1-2; D remains unclear. Trimming stripped 5 bases from V and 1 base from J, with 8 bases between. Germline CDR1 reads SGHVS; CDR2 reads FQNEAQ. This CDR3 region has 13 residues. In DNA, the CDR3 is TGTGCCAGCAGCCTCGGGATTAACTATGGCTACACCTTC. Its translation is CASSLGINYGYTF. Looking up the rest from reference TRBV7-8 and TRBJ1-2 gives the full variable domain: GAGVSQSPRYKVAKRGQDVALRCDPISGHVSLFWYQQALGQGPEFLTYFQNEAQLDKSGLPSDRFFAERPEGSVSTLKIQRTQQEDSAVYLCASSLGINYGYTFGSGTRLTVV.

There are many counts of this clone. J is TRBJ2-7 and V is TRBV28, with 8 bases matching TRBD2. CDR3 length: 15 residues. Germline CDR1 reads MDHEN; CDR2 reads SYDVKM. V was pared by 7 bases and J by 4 bases, with 12 bases of the junction left unmatched. The CDR3 coding sequence is TGTGCCAGCACCACCCAGGCAGCGGGAGAATACGAGCAGTACTTC. It codes for CASTTQAAGEYEQYF. The full variable domain, with the rest looked up from reference TRBV28 and TRBJ2-7, is DVKVTQSSRYLVKRTGEKVFLECVQDMDHENMFWYRQDPGLGLRLIYFSYDVKMKEKGDIPEGYSVSREKKERFSLILESASTNQTSMYLCASTTQAAGEYEQYFGPGTRLTVT.

This clone was detected many times. V usage is TRBV20-1 and J usage is TRBJ2-1, with D possibly matching TRBD1 (6 bases). Germline CDR1 is DFQATT and CDR2 is SNEGSKA (reference sequence). CDR3 size: 11 residues. The V end lost 3 bases, the J end lost 7 bases, and 7 bases lay between the germline ends. CDR3 protein: CSASRGNEQFF. CDR3 coding DNA: TGCAGTGCTAGTAGGGGGAATGAGCAGTTCTTC.

The chain combines TRBV27 with TRBJ1-5; 7 nucleotides agree with TRBD1. This CDR3 comprises 13 residues. Per the germline V gene, CDR1 is MNHEY and CDR2 is SMNVEV (reference sequence). V lost 8 bases and J lost 6; bases outside the gene matches: 7. The CDR3 DNA sequence: TGTGCCAGCGGGGGCAGGGGGGGTCAGCCCCAGCATTTT. Its protein product is CASGGRGGQPQHF.

This clone was seen many times. The chain employs TRBV20-1 and TRBJ2-7; perhaps TRBD2 as D (6 bases). Germline V gene data show CDR1 as DFQATT and CDR2 as SNEGSKA (reference sequence). V lost 0 bases and J lost 3, with 15 bases in between. This CDR3 contains 15 residues. The CDR3 nucleotides read TGCAGTGCTAGAGACTCACTAGCCGTAGTCTACGAGCAGTACTTC. It is translated as CSARDSLAVVYEQYF.

This clone has at least ten counts. CDR3 DNA: TGTGCCAGCAGCCCCGTGGGCGCTTACGAGCAGTACTTC. The encoded protein is CASSPVGAYEQYF. The chain joins TRBV7-2 to TRBJ2-7; D remains ambiguous. The CDR3 length is 13 residues. Germline V CDR1 and CDR2: SGHTA, FQGNSA. Trimming pared 5 bases from V and 4 bases from J, leaving 12 bases between. Together with reference TRBV7-2 and TRBJ2-7, the CDR3 gives the full variable domain: GAGVSQSPSNKVTEKGKDVELRCDPISGHTALYWYRQSLGQGLEFLIYFQGNSAPDKSGLPSDRFSAERTGGSVSTLTIQRTQQEDSAVYLCASSPVGAYEQYFGPGTRLTVT.

This clone showed up many times. The chain is built from TRBV6-2 or TRBV6-3 and TRBJ1-5; D uncertain. The V and J ends lost 2 bases and 0 bases respectively, with 8 bases between them. This CDR3 is 15 amino acids long. Germline loops: CDR1 MNHEY, CDR2 SVGEGT. The CDR3: CASSYVRPSNQPQHF. Written as DNA, the CDR3 is TGTGCCAGCAGTTACGTTAGACCTAGCAATCAGCCCCAGCATTTT.

This clone was observed at least ten times. V and J are TRBV6-1 and TRBJ2-7; a weak D match, TRBD2 (5 bases). Germline loops: CDR1 MNHNS, CDR2 SASEGT. Trimming removed 4 bases at V and 3 bases at J, with 16 bases between. This CDR3 contains 15 residues. For the CDR3, the DNA is TGTGCCAGCAGTGCTCGGGGAGAGCCCGACTACGAGCAGTACTTC. Its protein product is CASSARGEPDYEQYF.

As concerns this clone: This specimen includes other DNA sequences encoding the same CDR3. The chain uses TRBV5-6 and TRBJ1-1, with TRBD1 as a possible D gene (6 bases). The CDR3 length is 14 residues. The V gene lost 6 bases and the J gene lost 3 bases, with 15 bases spanning the gap. Germline assignment: CDR1 SGHDT and CDR2 YYEEEE. The CDR3 DNA follows: TGTGCCAGCATTATGACAGGTTTTGACACTGAAGCTTTCTTT. Encoded protein: CASIMTGFDTEAFF.

This clone was detected ten times or more. This sequence joins TRBV30 and TRBJ2-1; D may be TRBD1 or TRBD2 (5 bases each). Per germline, CDR1 GTSNPN and CDR2 SVGIG (reference sequence). Trimming removed 4 bases at V and 4 bases at J, with 14 bases between. The CDR3 runs 14 residues. The CDR3 reads CAWTGTGNYNEQFF. The CDR3 bases are TGTGCCTGGACCGGGACGGGAAATTACAATGAGCAGTTCTTC.

There are many counts of this clone. V usage is TRBV6-5 and J usage is TRBJ1-4; no clear D gene. CDR1 and CDR2 from the germline V gene are MNHEY and SVGAGI. V lost 2 bases to trimming and J lost 8 bases, with 12 bases between them. The CDR3 runs 14 residues. Here the CDR3 reads CASSYGLRGEKLFF. The CDR3 coding sequence is TGTGCCAGCAGTTACGGTCTACGTGGCGAAAAACTGTTTTTT.